A single sample is the source of the 24 T cell receptor beta chains below, sequenced in a study of T cells after yellow fever vaccination (dated by TCRdb to between 2018 and 2020). Libraries were built with 5' RACE. The instrument given in TCRdb is Illumina HiSeq 2500. TCRdb trimmed public reads at Q25 via fastp, called clones via MiXCR and kept in-frame beta chains. When rows share a CDR3 protein, they turn into one entry using the most common DNA and genes. This sample lists approximately 180,000 distinct CDR3 sequences; approximately 6.2% were detected once. The ten largest clones represent under 3% of the sample. Read against the paper, the sample's treatment or condition label means: live attenuated yellow fever vaccine strain. The sequenced sample was CD4+ T cells sorted from PBMCs, obtained on the day of the first yellow fever vaccination. Receptors were obtained from a man in his late teens or twenties who received the YFV17D yellow fever vaccine.

This clonotype was seen ten or more times. The chain employs TRBV7-2 and TRBJ2-1, with 7 nucleotides matching TRBD2. CDR1 and CDR2 from the germline V gene are SGHTA and FQGNSA. This CDR3 region has 14 residues. Trimming took 3 bases from V and 7 from J; bases not matched to a gene: 6. CDR3 protein: CASSFGLAGNEQFF. As DNA, the CDR3 is TGTGCCAGCAGCTTCGGGTTAGCGGGTAATGAGCAGTTCTTC.

This clonotype occurred many times. The J gene is TRBJ2-1, the V gene TRBV20-1; TRBD2 matches 10 bases. From germline, CDR1 is DFQATT and CDR2 SNEGSKA (reference sequence). Trimming removed 5 bases from V and 4 bases from J; junction bases left unmatched: 8. This CDR3 has 15 amino acids. Written as DNA, the CDR3 is TGCAGTGCTCCCTGGGGACTAGCGAAATACAATGAGCAGTTCTTC. Translated: CSAPWGLAKYNEQFF.

Ten or more counts support this clonotype. The chain joins TRBV5-1 to TRBJ2-4; unclear D gene. Trimming removed 0 bases from V and 7 bases from J, with 11 bases in between. Germline lookup yields CDR1 SGHRS and CDR2 YFSETQ. The CDR3 is made up of 14 amino acids. CDR3 sequence reads: CASSLETPQNIQYF. CDR3 nucleotides: TGCGCCAGCAGCTTGGAGACCCCTCAGAACATTCAGTACTTC.

This clonotype appeared a few times. The chain is built from TRBV7-2 and TRBJ2-1; D call uncertain. V shed 6 bases and J shed 5 bases, with 14 bases lying between them. Germline V gene lookup returns CDR1 SGHTA and CDR2 FQGNSA. The CDR3 covers 14 residues. In nucleotides, the CDR3 is TGTGCCAGCAGTCGACAAAGAGGAGACAATGAGCAGTTCTTC. Protein product: CASSRQRGDNEQFF. The variable domain in full, with the rest retrieved from reference TRBV7-2 and TRBJ2-1, is GAGVSQSPSNKVTEKGKDVELRCDPISGHTALYWYRQSLGQGLEFLIYFQGNSAPDKSGLPSDRFSAERTGGSVSTLTIQRTQQEDSAVYLCASSRQRGDNEQFFGPGTRLTVL.

This clonotype has at least ten counts. The chain joins TRBV14 to TRBJ1-1, with 7 bases matching TRBD1. Trimming at V came to 6 bases and at J to 5 bases, leaving 15 bases not matched to a gene. In germline, CDR1 is SGHDN, CDR2 FVKESK. The CDR3 sequence is 16 residues long. The CDR3 here is CASRRTGAPRWTEAFF. The CDR3 nucleotides read TGTGCCAGCAGGCGGACAGGTGCCCCTAGATGGACTGAAGCTTTCTTT.

The V and J genes are TRBV12-3 or TRBV12-4 and TRBJ1-5, with a weak D call TRBD1 (6 bases). Trimming took 2 bases from V and 0 from J, leaving 14 bases between them. The CDR3 covers 17 residues. CDR3 amino acids: CASSLIWSGDSNQPQHF. CDR3 in DNA: TGTGCCAGCAGTTTAATTTGGTCAGGGGATAGCAATCAGCCCCAGCATTTT.

The sample holds many counts of this clonotype. The V gene is TRBV4-3, the J gene TRBJ2-3, with D perhaps given as TRBD1 or TRBD2 (5 bases each). The CDR3 consists of 17 residues. Trimming left V 3 bases short and J 3 bases short, with 19 bases between. CDR1 and CDR2 from the germline V gene are LGHNA and YSLEER. The CDR3 spells CASSQIAGTVSTDTQYF. The CDR3 region has the DNA TGCGCCAGCAGCCAGATCGCCGGGACGGTTAGTACAGATACGCAGTATTTT.

By share of the sample, this clonotype is medium-sized. V and J are TRBV7-3 and TRBJ2-5; 8 nucleotides align to TRBD2. This CDR3 has 14 residues. The V and J ends lost 5 bases and 5 bases, in that order; junction bases with no gene match: 7. Germline CDR1 is SGHTA and CDR2 is FQGTGA. CDR3 nucleotides: TGTGCCAGCAGCCCGGGGGGGCCCTTGGAGACCCAGTACTTC. This sequence encodes CASSPGGPLETQYF.

As for this clonotype: With a much larger clone just one base away, this may be a read error. The rearrangement links TRBV5-1 to TRBJ1-4; 8 bases agree with TRBD1. CDR1 and CDR2 from the germline V gene are SGHRS and YFSETQ. The CDR3 has 14 residues. Here the CDR3 DNA reads TGCGCCAGCAGGACGGGACAGGCTAAAGAAAAACTGTTTTTT. Residues: CASRTGQAKEKLFF. The full variable domain, completed using reference TRBV5-1 and TRBJ1-4, is KAGVTQTPRYLIKTRGQQVTLSCSPISGHRSVSWYQQTPGQGLQFLFEYFSETQRNKGNFPGRFSGRQFSNSRSEMNVSTLELGDSALYLCASRTGQAKEKLFFGSGTQLSVL.

This clonotype has just a few counts. The chain combines TRBV3-1 with TRBJ2-5; 8 positions agree with TRBD2. After removal of 4 bases from V and 0 bases from J, the junction contained 16 bases not matched to a gene. CDR3 size: 19 residues. Germline V gene sequence: CDR1 LGHDT, CDR2 YNNKEL (reference sequence). The DNA of the CDR3 is TGTGCCAGCAGCCTCCACCGGCCAGCGGGGGTCTCTAACCAAGAGACCCAGTACTTC. Translation gives CASSLHRPAGVSNQETQYF.

There are many counts of this clonotype. This chain joins TRBV6-4 and TRBJ2-2, with 7 bases aligning to TRBD1. This CDR3 region has 14 residues. V shed 4 bases, J shed 2 bases, and the junction held 1 base outside the gene matches. CDR1 and CDR2 from the germline V gene are MRHNA and SNTAGT. CDR3 DNA: TGTGCCAGCAGTGGACAGGGTAACACCGGGGAGCTGTTTTTT. Its protein product is CASSGQGNTGELFF.

This clonotype was picked up many times. The rearrangement joins TRBV14 to TRBJ2-2; no clear D. Germline assignment: CDR1 SGHDN and CDR2 FVKESK. Trimming cost V 0 bases and J 1 base, with 12 bases left between them. The CDR3 contains 17 residues. The CDR3 spells CASSQDRRSQNTGELFF. The CDR3 bases are TGTGCCAGCAGCCAAGATCGTCGCAGCCAGAACACCGGGGAGCTGTTTTTT.

This clonotype was counted many times. The genes are TRBV28 and TRBJ2-3, with D perhaps matching TRBD1 (5 bases). Germline V gives CDR1 MDHEN, CDR2 SYDVKM. V was trimmed by 6 bases and J by 8 bases, leaving 12 bases between them. The CDR3 is 12 amino acids. This CDR3 reads CASRIQGVTQYF. The CDR3, as DNA: TGTGCCAGCAGGATCCAGGGCGTTACGCAGTATTTT.

This clonotype was seen only a few times. The rearrangement joins TRBV7-2 to TRBJ2-1; D is unclear. Germline CDR1 SGHTA, CDR2 FQGNSA. Trimming left V 3 bases short and J 2 bases short, with 14 bases between. CDR3 size: 16 residues. CDR3 in amino acids: CASSLGRAVAYNEQFF. For the CDR3, the DNA is TGTGCCAGCAGCTTGGGAAGGGCGGTGGCCTACAATGAGCAGTTCTTC.

This clonotype came up many times. The chain employs TRBV2 and TRBJ2-5, with D unresolved. The V end was cut by 4 bases, the J end by 4 bases, with 7 bases between. Germline V gene lookup returns CDR1 SNHLY and CDR2 FYNNEI. The length of the CDR3 is 12 residues. The CDR3: CASSVYRETQYF. For the CDR3, the DNA is TGTGCCAGCAGTGTTTACAGAGAGACCCAGTACTTC.

Many counts were recorded for this clonotype. The V and J genes are TRBV2 and TRBJ1-6; no clear D gene. V dropped 3 bases and J dropped 8 bases, with 11 bases sitting between them. CDR1 is SNHLY and CDR2 is FYNNEI in the germline V gene. The CDR3 spans 14 residues. The CDR3 loop is CASSDGQVYSPLHF. CDR3 nucleotide sequence: TGTGCCAGCAGTGATGGGCAGGTTTATTCACCCCTCCACTTT.

This clonotype was detected many times. The chain has TRBV9 and TRBJ2-1; a weak D match, TRBD1 (5 bases). Germline V lookup: CDR1 SGDLS, CDR2 YYNGEE. Trimming pared 0 bases from V and 1 base from J, leaving 8 bases between. The CDR3 has 15 amino acids. The CDR3 coding sequence is TGTGCCAGCAGCGTAGCTGACAGTTCCTACAATGAGCAGTTCTTC. This codes for CASSVADSSYNEQFF.

The DNA of the CDR3 is TGTGCCAGCAGCTTATGGGGACAGAATAATGAAAAACTGTTTTTT. Translation: CASSLWGQNNEKLFF. The chain uses TRBV11-2 and TRBJ1-4, with 7 bases matching TRBD1. The CDR3 is 15 residues long. From germline, CDR1 is SGHAT and CDR2 FQNNGV. Trimming took 2 bases from V and 4 from J; bases not matched to a gene: 4.

This clonotype was observed a few times. The genes are TRBV3-1 and TRBJ2-7; no clear D gene. Between the trimmed V and J ends, which lost 2 bases and 0 bases, there was a span of 8 bases. The CDR3 totals 14 residues. Germline V lookup: CDR1 LGHDT, CDR2 YNNKEL (reference sequence). Here the CDR3 DNA reads TGTGCCAGCAGCCAATTCGGGCGCTCCTACGAGCAGTACGTC. The encoded protein is CASSQFGRSYEQYV.

The rearrangement links TRBV9 to TRBJ2-2; unclear D gene. The CDR3 spans 15 residues. V shed 0 bases and J shed 3 bases, with 9 bases lying between them. Germline V CDR1 and CDR2: SGDLS, YYNGEE. The CDR3 DNA sequence: TGTGCCAGCAGCGTAGGGGTCCAACACACCGGGGAGCTGTTTTTT. It yields the protein CASSVGVQHTGELFF.

The rearrangement links TRBV6-5 to TRBJ1-6; D is unclear. This CDR3 has 14 residues. V was clipped by 7 bases and J by 8 bases, with 15 bases between them. Germline V gene data show CDR1 as MNHEY and CDR2 as SVGAGI. The CDR3 DNA sequence: TGTGCCAGCACTCACTCGGGGTTTGATTCACCCCTCCACTTT. The encoded protein is CASTHSGFDSPLHF.

This clonotype was seen many times. The chain links TRBV3-1 to TRBJ2-7, with D possibly being TRBD1 or TRBD2 (6 bases each). Trimming removed 2 bases from V and 5 bases from J, with 13 bases in between. The CDR3 length is 14 residues. Germline V CDR1 and CDR2: LGHDT, YNNKEL (reference sequence). This chain's CDR3 is CASSQKEGVHEQYF. CDR3 sequence (DNA): TGTGCCAGCAGCCAAAAGGAGGGGGTCCACGAGCAGTACTTC.

CDR3 sequence reads: CASSISDRNSNQPQHF. CDR3 coding DNA: TGTGCCAGTAGTATCTCAGACAGAAATAGCAATCAGCCCCAGCATTTT. The rearrangement links TRBV19 to TRBJ1-5, with D perhaps TRBD1 (5 bases). The ends were cut back, 3 bases at V and 0 bases at J, with 12 bases in the middle. The CDR3 sequence is 16 residues long. The germline gives CDR1 LNHDA, CDR2 SQIVND (reference sequence).

This clonotype was recorded at least ten times. The chain has TRBV5-1 and TRBJ1-3, with D unclear. Looked up from germline, CDR1 is SGHRS and CDR2 is YFSETQ. This CDR3 region has 16 residues. Trimming took 1 base from V and 4 from J, leaving 15 bases between them. CDR3 protein: CASSLRPPGAGNTIYF. For the CDR3, the DNA is TGCGCCAGCAGCTTGCGTCCGCCTGGAGCCGGAAACACCATATATTTT. Variable domain in full (rest from reference TRBV5-1 and TRBJ1-3): KAGVTQTPRYLIKTRGQQVTLSCSPISGHRSVSWYQQTPGQGLQFLFEYFSETQRNKGNFPGRFSGRQFSNSRSEMNVSTLELGDSALYLCASSLRPPGAGNTIYFGEGSWLTVV.